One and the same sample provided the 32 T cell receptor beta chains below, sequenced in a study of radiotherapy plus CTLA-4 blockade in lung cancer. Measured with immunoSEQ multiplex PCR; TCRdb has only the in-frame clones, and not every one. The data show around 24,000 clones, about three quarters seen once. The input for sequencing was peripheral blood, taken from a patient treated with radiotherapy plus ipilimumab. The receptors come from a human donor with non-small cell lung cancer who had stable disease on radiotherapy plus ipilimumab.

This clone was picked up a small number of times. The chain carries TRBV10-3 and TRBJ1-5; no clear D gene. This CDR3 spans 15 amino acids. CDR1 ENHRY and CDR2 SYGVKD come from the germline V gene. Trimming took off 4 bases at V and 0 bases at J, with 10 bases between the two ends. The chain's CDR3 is CAISAQVDSNQPQHF. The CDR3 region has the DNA TGTGCCATCAGTGCGCAGGTCGATAGCAATCAGCCCCAGCATTTT.

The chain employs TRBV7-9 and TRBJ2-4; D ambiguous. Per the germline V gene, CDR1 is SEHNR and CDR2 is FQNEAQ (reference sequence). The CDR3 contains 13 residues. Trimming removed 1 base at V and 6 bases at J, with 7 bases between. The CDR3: CASSLDPVNIQYF. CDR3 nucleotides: TGTGCCAGCAGCTTAGATCCGGTAAACATTCAGTACTTC.

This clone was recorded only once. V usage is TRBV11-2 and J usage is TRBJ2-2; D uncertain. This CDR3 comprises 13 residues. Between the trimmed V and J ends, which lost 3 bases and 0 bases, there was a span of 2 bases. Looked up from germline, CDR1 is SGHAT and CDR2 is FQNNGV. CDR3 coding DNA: TGTGCCAGCAGCTTGACGAACACCGGGGAGCTGTTTTTT. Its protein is CASSLTNTGELFF.

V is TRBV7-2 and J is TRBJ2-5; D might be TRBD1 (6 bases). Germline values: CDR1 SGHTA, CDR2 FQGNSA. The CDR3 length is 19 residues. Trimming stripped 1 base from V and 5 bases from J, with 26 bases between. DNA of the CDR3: TGTGCCAGCAGCTTAGTGGGCAGGGGTAGAGAGGGGCGGGCCGAGACCCAGTACTTC. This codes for CASSLVGRGREGRAETQYF.

CDR3 in DNA: TGCGCCAGCAGCTCGCGGGGAGGCGGGGATGAAAAACTGTTTTTT. Its protein product is CASSSRGGGDEKLFF. This chain joins TRBV5-1 and TRBJ1-4, with D unclear. There are 15 residues in the CDR3. V was cut by 3 bases and J by 6 bases, with 15 bases left in between. CDR1 is SGHRS, CDR2 YFSETQ, per germline.

The CDR3 loop reads CASIRTSGTAGELFF. The CDR3 DNA reads as TGTGCCAGTATCAGGACTAGCGGGACCGCCGGGGAGCTGTTTTTT. The genes are TRBV19 and TRBJ2-2, with 12 bases lining up with TRBD2. The CDR3 is made up of 15 amino acids. Germline CDR1 is LNHDA and CDR2 is SQIVND (reference sequence). J gave up 6 bases and V 7 bases, and 6 bases lay outside the gene matches. Full variable domain (missing parts from reference TRBV19 and TRBJ2-2): DGGITQSPKYLFRKEGQNVTLSCEQNLNHDAMYWYRQDPGQGLRLIYYSQIVNDFQKGDIAEGYSVSREKKESFPLTVTSAQKNPTAFYLCASIRTSGTAGELFFGEGSRLTVL.

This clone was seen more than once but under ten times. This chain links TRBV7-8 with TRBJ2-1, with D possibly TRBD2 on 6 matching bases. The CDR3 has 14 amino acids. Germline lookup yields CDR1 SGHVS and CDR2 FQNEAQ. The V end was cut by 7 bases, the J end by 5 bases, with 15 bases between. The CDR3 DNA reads TGTGCCAGCACCCGCCGCAGGGAGGACAATGAGCAGTTCTTC. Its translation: CASTRRREDNEQFF. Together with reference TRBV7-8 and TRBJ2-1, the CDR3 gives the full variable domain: GAGVSQSPRYKVAKRGQDVALRCDPISGHVSLFWYQQALGQGPEFLTYFQNEAQLDKSGLPSDRFFAERPEGSVSTLKIQRTQQEDSAVYLCASTRRREDNEQFFGPGTRLTVL.

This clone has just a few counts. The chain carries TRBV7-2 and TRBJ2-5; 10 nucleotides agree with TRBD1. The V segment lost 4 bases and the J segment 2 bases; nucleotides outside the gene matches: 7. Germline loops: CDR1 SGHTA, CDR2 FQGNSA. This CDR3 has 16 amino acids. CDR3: CASSSRTGGNQETQYF. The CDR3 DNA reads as TGTGCCAGCAGCTCTCGGACAGGGGGAAATCAAGAGACCCAGTACTTC.

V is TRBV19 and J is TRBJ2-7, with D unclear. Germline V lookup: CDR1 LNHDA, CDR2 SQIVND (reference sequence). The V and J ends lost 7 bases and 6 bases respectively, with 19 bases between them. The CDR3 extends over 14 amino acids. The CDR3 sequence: CASTTTLNLGEQYF. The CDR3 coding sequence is TGTGCCAGTACCACCACACTAAACCTAGGCGAGCAGTACTTC.

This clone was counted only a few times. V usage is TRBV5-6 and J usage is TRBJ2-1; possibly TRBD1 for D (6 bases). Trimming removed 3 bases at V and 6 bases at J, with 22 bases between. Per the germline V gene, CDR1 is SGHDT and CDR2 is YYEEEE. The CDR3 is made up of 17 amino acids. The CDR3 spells CASSSLGGTRTVNEQFF. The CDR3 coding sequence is TGTGCCAGCAGCTCCCTAGGGGGTACCAGGACCGTCAATGAGCAGTTCTTC.

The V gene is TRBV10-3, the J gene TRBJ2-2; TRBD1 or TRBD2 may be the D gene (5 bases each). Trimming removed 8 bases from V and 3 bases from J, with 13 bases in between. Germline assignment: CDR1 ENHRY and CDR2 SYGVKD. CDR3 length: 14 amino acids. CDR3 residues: CAISPGAYTGELFF. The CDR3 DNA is TGTGCCATCTCTCCCGGGGCTTACACCGGGGAGCTGTTTTTT.

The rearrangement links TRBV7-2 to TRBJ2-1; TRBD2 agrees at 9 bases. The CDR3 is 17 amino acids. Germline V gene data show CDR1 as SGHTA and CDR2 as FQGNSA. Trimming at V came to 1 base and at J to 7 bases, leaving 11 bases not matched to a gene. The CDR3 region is CASSLVGGRAGGNEQFF. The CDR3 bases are TGTGCCAGCAGCTTAGTTGGCGGGAGGGCCGGAGGGAATGAGCAGTTCTTC.

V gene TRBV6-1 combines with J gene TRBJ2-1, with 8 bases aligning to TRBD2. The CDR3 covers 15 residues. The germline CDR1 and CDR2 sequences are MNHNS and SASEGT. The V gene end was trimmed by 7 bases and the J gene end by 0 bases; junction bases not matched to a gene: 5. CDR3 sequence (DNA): TGTGCCAGCATACTTACTAGCGGCTCCTACAATGAGCAGTTCTTC. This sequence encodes CASILTSGSYNEQFF.

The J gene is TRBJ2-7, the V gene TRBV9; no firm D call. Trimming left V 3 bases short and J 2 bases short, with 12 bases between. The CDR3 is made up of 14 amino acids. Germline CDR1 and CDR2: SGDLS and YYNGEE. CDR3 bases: TGTGCCAGCAGCGGGAGAGGCCGGACCTACGAGCAGTACTTC. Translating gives CASSGRGRTYEQYF.

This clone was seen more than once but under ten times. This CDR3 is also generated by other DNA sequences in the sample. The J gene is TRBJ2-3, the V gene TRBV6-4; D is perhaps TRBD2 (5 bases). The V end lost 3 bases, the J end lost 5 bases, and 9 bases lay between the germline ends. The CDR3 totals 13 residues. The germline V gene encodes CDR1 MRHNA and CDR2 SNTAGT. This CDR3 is CASSEGRGDTQYF. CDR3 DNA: TGTGCCAGCAGTGAAGGTCGGGGAGATACGCAGTATTTT.

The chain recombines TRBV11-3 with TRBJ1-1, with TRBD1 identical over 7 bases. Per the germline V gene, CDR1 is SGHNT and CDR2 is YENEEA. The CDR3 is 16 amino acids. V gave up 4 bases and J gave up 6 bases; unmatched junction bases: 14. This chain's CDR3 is CASSSQGGHSSSEAFF. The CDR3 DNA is TGTGCCAGCAGCTCCCAGGGGGGACACAGTAGCTCTGAAGCTTTCTTT.

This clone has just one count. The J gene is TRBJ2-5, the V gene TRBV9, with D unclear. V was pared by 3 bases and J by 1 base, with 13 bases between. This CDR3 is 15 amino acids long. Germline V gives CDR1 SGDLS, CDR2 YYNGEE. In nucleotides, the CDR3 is TGTGCCAGCAGCGCAATGGATAGATCCCAAGAGACCCAGTACTTC. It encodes CASSAMDRSQETQYF.

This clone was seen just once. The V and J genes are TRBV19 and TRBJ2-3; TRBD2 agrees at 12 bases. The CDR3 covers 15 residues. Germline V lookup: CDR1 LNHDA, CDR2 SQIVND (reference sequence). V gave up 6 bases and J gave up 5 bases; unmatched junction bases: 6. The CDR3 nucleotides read TGTGCCAGTAGGACGAGACTAGCGGGGGAAGATACGCAGTATTTT. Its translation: CASRTRLAGEDTQYF.

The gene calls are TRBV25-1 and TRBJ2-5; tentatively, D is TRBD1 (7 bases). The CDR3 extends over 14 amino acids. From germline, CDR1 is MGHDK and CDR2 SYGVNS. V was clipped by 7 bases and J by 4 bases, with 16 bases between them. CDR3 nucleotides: TGTGCCAGCACTCGCTCAGGGGGAGGAGAGACCCAGTACTTC. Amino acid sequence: CASTRSGGGETQYF.

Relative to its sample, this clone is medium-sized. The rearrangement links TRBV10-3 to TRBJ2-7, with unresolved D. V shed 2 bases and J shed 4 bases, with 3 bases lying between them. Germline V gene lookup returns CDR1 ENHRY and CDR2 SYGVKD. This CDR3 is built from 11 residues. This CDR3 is CAISEKYEQYF. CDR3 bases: TGTGCCATCAGTGAGAAGTACGAGCAGTACTTC.

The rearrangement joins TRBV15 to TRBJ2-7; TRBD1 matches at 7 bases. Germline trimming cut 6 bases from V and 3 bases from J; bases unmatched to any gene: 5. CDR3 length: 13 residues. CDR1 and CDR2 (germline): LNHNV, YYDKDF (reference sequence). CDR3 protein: CATSRDRVYEQYF. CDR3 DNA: TGTGCCACCAGTCGGGACAGAGTCTACGAGCAGTACTTC.

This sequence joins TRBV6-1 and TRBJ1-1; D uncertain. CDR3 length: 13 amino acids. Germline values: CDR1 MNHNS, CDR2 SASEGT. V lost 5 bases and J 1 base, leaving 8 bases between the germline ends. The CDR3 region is CASSLERNTEAFF. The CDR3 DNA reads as TGTGCCAGCAGTTTGGAAAGGAACACTGAAGCTTTCTTT.

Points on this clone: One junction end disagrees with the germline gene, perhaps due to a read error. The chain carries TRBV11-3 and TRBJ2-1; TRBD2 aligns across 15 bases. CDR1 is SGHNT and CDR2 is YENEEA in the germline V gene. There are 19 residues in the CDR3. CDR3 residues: CASSPWDRGLAGGRQSEVF. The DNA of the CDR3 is TGTGCCAGCAGCCCCTGGGACAGGGGACTAGCGGGAGGACGACAGTCCGAAGTCTTC.

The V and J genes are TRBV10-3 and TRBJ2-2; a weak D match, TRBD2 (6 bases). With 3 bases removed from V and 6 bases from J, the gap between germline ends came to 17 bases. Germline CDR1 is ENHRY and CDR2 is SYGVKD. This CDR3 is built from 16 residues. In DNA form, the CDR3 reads TGTGCCATCAGTGAACCGGGAGAGCTTATTGCCGGGGAGCTGTTTTTT. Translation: CAISEPGELIAGELFF.

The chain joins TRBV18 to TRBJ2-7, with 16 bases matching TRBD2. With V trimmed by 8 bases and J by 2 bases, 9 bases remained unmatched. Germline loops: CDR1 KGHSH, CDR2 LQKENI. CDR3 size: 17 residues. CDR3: CASLSGTSGRAPYEQYF. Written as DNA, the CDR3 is TGTGCCAGCCTGTCCGGGACTAGCGGGAGGGCTCCCTACGAGCAGTACTTC.

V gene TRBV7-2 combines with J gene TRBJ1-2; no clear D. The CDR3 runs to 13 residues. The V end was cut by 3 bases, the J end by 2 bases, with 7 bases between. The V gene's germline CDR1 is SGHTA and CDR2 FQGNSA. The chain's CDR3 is CASSLRQNYGYTF. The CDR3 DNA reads TGTGCCAGCAGCTTGAGGCAGAACTATGGCTACACCTTC. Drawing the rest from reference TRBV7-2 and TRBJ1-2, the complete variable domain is GAGVSQSPSNKVTEKGKDVELRCDPISGHTALYWYRQSLGQGLEFLIYFQGNSAPDKSGLPSDRFSAERTGGSVSTLTIQRTQQEDSAVYLCASSLRQNYGYTFGSGTRLTVV.

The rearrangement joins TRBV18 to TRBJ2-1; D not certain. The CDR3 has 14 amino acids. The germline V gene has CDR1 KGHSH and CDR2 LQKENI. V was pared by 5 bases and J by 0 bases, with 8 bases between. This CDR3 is CASSMSSSYNEQFF. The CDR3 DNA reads TGTGCCAGCTCAATGTCCAGCTCCTACAATGAGCAGTTCTTC.

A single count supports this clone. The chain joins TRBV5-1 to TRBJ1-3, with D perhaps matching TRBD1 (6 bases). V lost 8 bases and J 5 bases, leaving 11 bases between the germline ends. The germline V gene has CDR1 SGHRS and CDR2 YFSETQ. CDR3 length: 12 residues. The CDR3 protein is CASEDSRNTIYF. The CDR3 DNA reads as TGCGCCAGTGAGGACAGCAGAAACACCATATATTTT.

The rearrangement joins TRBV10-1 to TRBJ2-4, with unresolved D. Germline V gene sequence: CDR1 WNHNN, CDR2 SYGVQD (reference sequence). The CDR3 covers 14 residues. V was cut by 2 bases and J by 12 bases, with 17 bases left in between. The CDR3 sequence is CASSEGGTIKDQYF. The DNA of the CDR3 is TGCGCCAGCAGTGAGGGCGGCACCATAAAGGATCAGTACTTC.

The CDR3 loop reads CASSPKPATLDPGYGYTF. The CDR3 nucleotides read TGCGCCAGCAGCCCCAAACCTGCTACCCTGGATCCCGGTTATGGCTACACCTTC. This chain uses TRBV4-3 with TRBJ1-2; D is unclear. CDR3 size: 18 residues. Germline CDR1 LGHNA, CDR2 YSLEER. The V gene lost 4 bases and the J gene lost 5 bases, with 26 bases spanning the gap.

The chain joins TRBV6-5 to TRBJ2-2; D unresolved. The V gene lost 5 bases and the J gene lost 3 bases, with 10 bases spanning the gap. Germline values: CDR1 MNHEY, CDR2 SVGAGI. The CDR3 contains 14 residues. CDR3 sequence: CASSDGRDTGELFF. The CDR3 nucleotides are TGTGCCAGCAGTGACGGCCGGGACACCGGGGAGCTGTTTTTT.

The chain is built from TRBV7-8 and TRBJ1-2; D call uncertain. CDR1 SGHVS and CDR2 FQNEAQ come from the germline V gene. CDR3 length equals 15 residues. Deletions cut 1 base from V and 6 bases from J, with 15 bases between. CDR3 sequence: CASSLDGRQSDGYTF. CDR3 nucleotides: TGTGCCAGCAGCTTAGATGGTCGCCAGTCTGATGGCTACACCTTC.